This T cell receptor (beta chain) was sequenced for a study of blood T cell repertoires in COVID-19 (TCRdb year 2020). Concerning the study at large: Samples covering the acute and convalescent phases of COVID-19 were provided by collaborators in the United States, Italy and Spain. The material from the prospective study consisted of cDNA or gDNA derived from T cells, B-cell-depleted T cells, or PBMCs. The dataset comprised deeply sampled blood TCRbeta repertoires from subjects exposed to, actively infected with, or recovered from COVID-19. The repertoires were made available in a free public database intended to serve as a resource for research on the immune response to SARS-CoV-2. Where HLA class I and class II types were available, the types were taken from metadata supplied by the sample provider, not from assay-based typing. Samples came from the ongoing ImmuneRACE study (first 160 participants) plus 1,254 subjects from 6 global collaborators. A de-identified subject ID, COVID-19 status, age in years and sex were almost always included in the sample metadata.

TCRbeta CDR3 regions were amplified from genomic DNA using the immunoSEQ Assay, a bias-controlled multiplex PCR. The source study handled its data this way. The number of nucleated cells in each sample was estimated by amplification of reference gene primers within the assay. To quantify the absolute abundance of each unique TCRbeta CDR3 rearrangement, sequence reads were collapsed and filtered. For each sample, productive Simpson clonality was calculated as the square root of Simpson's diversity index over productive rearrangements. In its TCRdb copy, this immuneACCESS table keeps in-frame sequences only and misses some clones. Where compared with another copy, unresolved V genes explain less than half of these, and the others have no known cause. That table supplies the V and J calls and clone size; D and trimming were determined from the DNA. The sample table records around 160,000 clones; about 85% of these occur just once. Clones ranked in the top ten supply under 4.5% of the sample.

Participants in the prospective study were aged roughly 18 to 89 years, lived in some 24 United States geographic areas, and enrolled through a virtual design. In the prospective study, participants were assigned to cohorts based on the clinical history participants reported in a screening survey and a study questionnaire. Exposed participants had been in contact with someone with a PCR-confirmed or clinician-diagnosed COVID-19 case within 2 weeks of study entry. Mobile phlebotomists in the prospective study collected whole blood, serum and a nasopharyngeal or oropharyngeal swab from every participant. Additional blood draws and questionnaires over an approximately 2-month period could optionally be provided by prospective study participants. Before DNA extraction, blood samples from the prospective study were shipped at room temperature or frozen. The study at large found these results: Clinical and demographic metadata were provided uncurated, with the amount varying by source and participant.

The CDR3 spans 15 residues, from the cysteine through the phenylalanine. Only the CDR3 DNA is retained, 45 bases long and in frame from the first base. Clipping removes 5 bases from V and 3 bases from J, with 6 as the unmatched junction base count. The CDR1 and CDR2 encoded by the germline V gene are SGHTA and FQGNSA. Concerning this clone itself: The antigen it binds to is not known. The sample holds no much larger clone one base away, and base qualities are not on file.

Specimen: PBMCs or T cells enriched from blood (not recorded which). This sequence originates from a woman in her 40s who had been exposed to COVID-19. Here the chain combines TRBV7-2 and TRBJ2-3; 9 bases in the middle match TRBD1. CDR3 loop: CASSVTGGRTDTQYF. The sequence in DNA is TGTGCCAGCAGCGTGACAGGGGGTCGGACAGATACGCAGTATTTT.